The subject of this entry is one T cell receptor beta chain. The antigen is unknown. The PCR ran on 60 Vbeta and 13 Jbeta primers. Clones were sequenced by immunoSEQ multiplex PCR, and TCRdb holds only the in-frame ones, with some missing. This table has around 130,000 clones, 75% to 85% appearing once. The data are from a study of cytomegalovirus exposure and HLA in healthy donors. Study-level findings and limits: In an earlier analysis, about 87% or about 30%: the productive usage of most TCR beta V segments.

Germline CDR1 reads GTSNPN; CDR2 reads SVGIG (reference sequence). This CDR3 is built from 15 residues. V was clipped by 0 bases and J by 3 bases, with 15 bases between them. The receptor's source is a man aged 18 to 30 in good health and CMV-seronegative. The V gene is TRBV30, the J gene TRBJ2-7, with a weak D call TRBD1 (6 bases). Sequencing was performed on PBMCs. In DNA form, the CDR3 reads TGTGCCTGGAGTGTACAGTCAAGGGGGAACTACGAGCAGTACTTC. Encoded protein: CAWSVQSRGNYEQYF. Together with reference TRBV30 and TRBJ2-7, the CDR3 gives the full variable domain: SQTIHQWPATLVQPVGSPLSLECTVEGTSNPNLYWYRQAAGRGLQLLFYSVGIGQISSEVPQNLSASRPQDRQFILSSKKLLLSDSGFYLCAWSVQSRGNYEQYFGPGTRLTVT.